Following are 3 T cell receptor beta chains from one sample sequenced in a study of T cells in Graves' hyperthyroidism and ophthalmopathy. RNA transcripts yielded amplified TCR beta CDR3 regions. The HTBI primer set was used in a first-round RT-PCR of the TCR CDR3. TCRdb re-called the multiplex PCR reads through MiXCR, storing one row per CDR3 protein. The table includes 660,000 or so distinct CDR3 sequences, roughly 46% detected once. Specimen: peripheral blood or thyroid tissue (not recorded which). These receptors originate from an adult man with Graves' disease, either hyperthyroidism or ophthalmopathy (not recorded which).

The chain employs TRBV7-9 and TRBJ2-5; TRBD1 might be the D (6 bases). Per germline, CDR1 SEHNR and CDR2 FQNEAQ (reference sequence). V shed 2 bases and J shed 3 bases, with 13 bases lying between them. The CDR3 consists of 15 residues. The CDR3 bases are TGTGCCAGCAGCTTAAACCCAGGGGTCGAAGAGACCCAGTACTTC. Its translation: CASSLNPGVEETQYF.

Of note for this clonotype: This may stem from a read error, because a much larger clone lies one nucleotide away. This chain connects TRBV10-3 to TRBJ1-1; D is uncertain. CDR3 size: 12 residues. The germline V and J ends were trimmed by 5 bases and 4 bases, with 8 bases remaining between them. From germline, CDR1 is ENHRY and CDR2 SYGVKD. The DNA for the CDR3 is TGTGCCATCAGTTTGGCTAGCACTGAAGCTTTCTTT. It is translated as CAISLASTEAFF.

This clonotype was found many times. DNA of the CDR3: TGTGCCAGCAGCGCGACAGGTATGAACACTGAAGCTTTCTTT. Translating gives CASSATGMNTEAFF. The rearrangement joins TRBV2 to TRBJ1-1, with D possibly matching TRBD1 (6 bases). Trimming stripped 6 bases from V and 0 bases from J, with 11 bases between. The CDR3 length is 14 residues. Germline V gene data show CDR1 as SNHLY and CDR2 as FYNNEI.